The entry that follows covers one T cell receptor beta chain sequence. Its specificity is unknown. The CDR3 length is 17 residues. Trimming shortened V by 3 bases and J by 4 bases, and 22 bases separated the two germline ends. Per the germline V gene, CDR1 is SGDLS and CDR2 is YYNGEE. These data are taken from a study of T-cell reconstitution after alpha-beta-depleted transplantation in children. Unique molecular identifiers tagged the TCRbeta library. TCRdb reprocessed the PCR reads via MiXCR and lists one record per CDR3 protein. The sample shows about a million distinct CDR3 sequences, 25% to 30% of them seen only once. Study outcomes and limitations: There were reportedly several hundred expanded graft clones from which alpha-beta T cells came about two months after transplant. Newly made T cells mostly supplied T-cell counts and diversity one year after transplant.

V usage is TRBV9 and J usage is TRBJ1-1, with unresolved D. The specimen was PBMCs, mostly from graft donor cells, collected 360 days after TCRalphabeta/CD19-depleted stem cell transplant. The clonotype originates from a boy under two years old who had a stem cell transplant for SCID, so the T cells may come from the graft donor. The CDR3 nucleotides read TGTGCCAGCAGCGCCAGACCAACGGGGTCAAATGGCACTGAAGCTTTCTTT. This encodes CASSARPTGSNGTEAFF.